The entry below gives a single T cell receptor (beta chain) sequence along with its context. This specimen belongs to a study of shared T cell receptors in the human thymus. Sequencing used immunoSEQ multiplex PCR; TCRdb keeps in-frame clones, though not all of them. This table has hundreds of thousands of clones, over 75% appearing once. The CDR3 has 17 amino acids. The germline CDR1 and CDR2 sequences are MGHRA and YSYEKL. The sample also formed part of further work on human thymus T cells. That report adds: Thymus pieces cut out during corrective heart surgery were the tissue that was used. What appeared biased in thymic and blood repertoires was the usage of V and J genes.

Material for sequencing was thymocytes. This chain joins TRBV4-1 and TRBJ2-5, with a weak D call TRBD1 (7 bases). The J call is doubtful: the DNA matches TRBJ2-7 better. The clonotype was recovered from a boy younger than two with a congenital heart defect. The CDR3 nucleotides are TGCGCCAGCAGCCAAACCCACGGAGGGGGCCATCCCTACGAGCAGTACTTC. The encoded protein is CASSQTHGGGHPYEQYF.